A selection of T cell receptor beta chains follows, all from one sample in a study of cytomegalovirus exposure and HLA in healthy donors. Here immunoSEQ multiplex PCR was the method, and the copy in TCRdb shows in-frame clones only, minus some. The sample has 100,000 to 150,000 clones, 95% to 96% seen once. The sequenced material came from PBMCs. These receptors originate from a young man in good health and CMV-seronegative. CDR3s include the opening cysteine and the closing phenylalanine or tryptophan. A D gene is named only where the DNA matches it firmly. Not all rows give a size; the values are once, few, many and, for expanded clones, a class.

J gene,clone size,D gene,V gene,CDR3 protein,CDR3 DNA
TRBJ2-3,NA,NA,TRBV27,CASSLTVAQETDTQYF,TGTGCCAGCAGTTTAACGGTTGCGCAAGAAACAGATACGCAGTATTTT
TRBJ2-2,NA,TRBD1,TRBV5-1,CASSSRTGGNGELFF,TGCGCCAGCAGCTCTAGGACAGGGGGCAACGGGGAGCTGTTTTTT
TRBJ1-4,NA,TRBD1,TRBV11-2,CASSLGTGVATNEKLFF,TGTGCCAGCAGCTTAGGGACAGGGGTTGCAACTAATGAAAAACTGTTTTTT
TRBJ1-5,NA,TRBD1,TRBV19,CASSPDRDPNQPQHF,TGTGCCAGTAGTCCCGACAGGGACCCCAATCAGCCCCAGCATTTT
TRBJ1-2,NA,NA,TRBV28,CASSTTNYGYTF,TGTGCCAGCAGCACTACTAACTATGGCTACACCTTC
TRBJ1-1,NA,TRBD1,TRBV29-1,CSVVDRGYTEAFF,TGCAGCGTTGTCGACAGGGGGTACACTGAAGCTTTCTTT
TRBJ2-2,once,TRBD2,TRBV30,CAWSVNLAGEGGELFF,TGTGCCTGGAGTGTTAATTTAGCGGGAGAGGGCGGGGAGCTGTTTTTT
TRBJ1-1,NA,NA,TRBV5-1,CASSLGAGLTEAFF,TGCGCCAGCAGCTTGGGGGCAGGGCTCACTGAAGCTTTCTTT
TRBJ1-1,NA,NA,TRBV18,CASSPRQNKNTEAFF,TGTGCCAGCTCACCAAGACAGAACAAGAACACTGAAGCTTTCTTT
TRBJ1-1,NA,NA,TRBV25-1,CASSVNEGATEAFF,TGTGCCAGCAGTGTAAACGAAGGGGCCACTGAAGCTTTCTTT
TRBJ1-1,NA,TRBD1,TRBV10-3,CAISERGQNTEAFF,TGTGCCATCAGTGAGAGGGGGCAAAACACTGAAGCTTTCTTT
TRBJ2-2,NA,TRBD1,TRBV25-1,CASSQPGQGYTGELFF,TGTGCCAGCAGTCAACCGGGACAGGGATACACCGGGGAGCTGTTTTTT
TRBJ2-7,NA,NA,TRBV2,CASSLASTLGEQYF,TGTGCCAGCAGTCTCGCTAGTACGCTTGGAGAGCAGTACTTC
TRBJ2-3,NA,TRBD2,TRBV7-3,CASSTSDFTDTQYF,TGTGCCAGCAGCACTAGCGACTTCACAGATACGCAGTATTTT
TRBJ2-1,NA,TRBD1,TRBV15,CATSINRGPYNEQFF,TGTGCCACCAGCATTAACAGGGGACCCTACAATGAGCAGTTCTTC
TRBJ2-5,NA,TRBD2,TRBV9,CASSMRDPGTSGRRSEETQYF,TGTGCCAGCAGCATGCGGGACCCCGGGACTAGCGGGAGGCGGTCCGAGGAGACCCAGTACTTC
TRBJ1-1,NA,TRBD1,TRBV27,CASAAGGTEAFF,TGTGCCAGCGCCGCAGGGGGCACTGAAGCTTTCTTT
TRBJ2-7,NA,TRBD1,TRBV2,CASSEVRGSEQYF,TGTGCCAGCAGTGAAGTCAGGGGGTCCGAGCAGTACTTC
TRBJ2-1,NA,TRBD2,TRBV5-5,CASTGTSGRAGEQFF,TGTGCCAGCACCGGGACTAGCGGGAGGGCCGGTGAGCAGTTCTTC
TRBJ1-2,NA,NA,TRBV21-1,CASSKELTGGAGYGYTF,TGTGCCAGCAGCAAAGAACTAACAGGGGGCGCGGGATATGGCTACACCTTC
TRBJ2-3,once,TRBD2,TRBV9,CASSVGGGHTDTQYF,TGTGCCAGCAGCGTAGGCGGGGGGCACACAGATACGCAGTATTTT
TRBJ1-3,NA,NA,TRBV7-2,CASSLNPYGFSGNTIYF,TGTGCCAGCAGCCTTAACCCCTACGGGTTCTCTGGAAACACCATATATTTT
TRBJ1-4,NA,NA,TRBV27,CASSLKGVVNEKLFF,TGTGCCAGCAGTTTAAAAGGGGTCGTTAATGAAAAACTGTTTTTT
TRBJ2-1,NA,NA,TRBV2,CASSRALSYNEQFF,TGTGCCAGCAGTAGAGCGTTATCCTACAATGAGCAGTTCTTC
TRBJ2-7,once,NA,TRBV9,CASSVGSSGSYEQYF,TGTGCCAGCAGCGTTGGGTCCAGCGGTTCCTACGAGCAGTACTTC
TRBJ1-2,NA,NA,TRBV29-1,CSVMTENNYGYTF,TGCAGCGTTATGACAGAGAATAACTATGGCTACACCTTC